This passage covers 15 T cell receptor beta chains from one sample sequenced in a study of blood T cell repertoires in COVID-19. Profiling relied on immunoSEQ multiplex PCR, and the TCRdb table lists in-frame clones only, not all of them. This sample has around 200,000 clones, with around nine tenths found just once. The sequencing sample was made of peripheral blood. The receptors here all came from a woman aged 18-29 years who had recovered from COVID-19.

This clone has just one count. V gene TRBV19 combines with J gene TRBJ1-1; the match to TRBD1 covers 8 bases. This CDR3 region has 14 residues. Germline V lookup: CDR1 LNHDA, CDR2 SQIVND (reference sequence). With V trimmed by 6 bases and J by 10 bases, 13 bases remained unmatched. In nucleotides, the CDR3 is TGTGCCAGTAGGGGGCCAGACAGGGGTTTGACAGCTTTCTTT. Translated: CASRGPDRGLTAFF.

The rearrangement uses TRBV6-5 and TRBJ2-3; tentative D call: TRBD2 (5 bases). Germline V gene sequence: CDR1 MNHEY, CDR2 SVGAGI. V lost 6 bases, J lost 3 bases, and 10 bases lay in between. This CDR3 has 13 residues. The CDR3 DNA sequence: TGTGCCAGCAGCAATTCGGGGACAGATACGCAGTATTTT. Translated, it gives CASSNSGTDTQYF.

The V call is TRBV7-7, the J call TRBJ2-6; 7 bases are shared with TRBD1. CDR1 is SSHAT, CDR2 FNYEAQ, per germline (reference sequence). The CDR3 covers 16 residues. Losses at the gene ends were 4 bases for V and 2 bases for J; bases not matched to a gene: 5. The CDR3 here is CASSYNRGTGANVLTF. The CDR3 DNA is TGTGCCAGCAGCTATAACAGGGGAACTGGGGCCAACGTCCTGACTTTC.

This chain links TRBV5-1 with TRBJ2-7, with TRBD1 identical over 7 bases. V lost 3 bases to trimming and J lost 6 bases; unmatched junction nucleotides: 6. Germline-derived CDR1 and CDR2 are SGHRS and YFSETQ. CDR3 length equals 13 residues. The chain's CDR3 is CASSSGQTSEQYF. The CDR3 region has the DNA TGCGCCAGCAGCTCGGGACAGACGAGCGAGCAGTACTTC.

The gene calls are TRBV4-1 and TRBJ2-2; D is possibly TRBD1 (5 bases). This CDR3 has 18 residues. The V and J ends lost 0 bases and 0 bases respectively, with 14 bases between them. Germline V CDR1 and CDR2: MGHRA, YSYEKL. CDR3 in amino acids: CASSQDYRTGANTGELFF. Written as DNA, the CDR3 is TGCGCCAGCAGCCAAGACTACAGGACCGGAGCGAACACCGGGGAGCTGTTTTTT.

This chain uses TRBV7-7 with TRBJ1-5; D remains unclear. Deletions cut 9 bases from V and 0 bases from J, with 15 bases between. Per germline, CDR1 SSHAT and CDR2 FNYEAQ (reference sequence). This CDR3 contains 15 residues. The CDR3 protein is CASRLERCSNQPQHF. The CDR3 DNA is TGTGCCAGTCGACTCGAACGGTGTAGCAATCAGCCCCAGCATTTT.

This clone was counted between two and nine times. The genes are TRBV25-1 and TRBJ2-7; tentative D call: TRBD2 (6 bases). V was cut by 6 bases and J by 4 bases, with 16 bases left in between. The germline gives CDR1 MGHDK, CDR2 SYGVNS. CDR3 length: 14 residues. CDR3 residues: CASSLPSREYEQYF. In DNA, the CDR3 is TGTGCCAGCAGCCTGCCATCCCGGGAGTACGAGCAGTACTTC.

This clone turned up a few times. This chain joins TRBV6-2 or TRBV6-3 and TRBJ2-7; TRBD1 is a possible D gene (6 bases). The CDR3 runs to 14 residues. Germline V gives CDR1 MNHEY, CDR2 SVGEGT. The V and J ends lost 6 bases and 2 bases respectively, with 14 bases between them. DNA of the CDR3: TGTGCCAGCAGCCCACGGACAGAGACCTACGAGCAGTACTTC. This encodes CASSPRTETYEQYF.

The V and J genes are TRBV27 and TRBJ1-2, with 10 bases fitting TRBD1. The CDR3 is made up of 14 amino acids. After removal of 5 bases from V and 6 bases from J, the junction contained 6 bases not matched to a gene. CDR1 is MNHEY, CDR2 SMNVEV, per germline (reference sequence). CDR3 bases: TGTGCCAGCAGTCCGGGACAGGGGATCCATGGCTACACCTTC. Its translation is CASSPGQGIHGYTF.

The gene calls are TRBV4-3 and TRBJ2-1; 8 bases align to TRBD1. This CDR3 is 17 amino acids long. The J segment lost 3 bases and the V segment lost 0 bases, leaving 7 bases of the junction unmatched. CDR1 LGHNA and CDR2 YSLEER come from the germline V gene. The CDR3 protein is CASSQDDPGGFYNEQFF. The CDR3 DNA is TGCGCCAGCAGCCAAGATGATCCAGGGGGCTTCTACAATGAGCAGTTCTTC.

The rearrangement links TRBV6-5 to TRBJ1-2, with D tentatively TRBD1 (5 bases). The CDR3 totals 13 residues. The germline V and J ends were trimmed by 3 bases and 6 bases, with 11 bases remaining between them. Germline V gene sequence: CDR1 MNHEY, CDR2 SVGAGI. The CDR3, as DNA: TGTGCCAGCAGTTATGGACTAGGGGATGGCTACACCTTC. It is translated as CASSYGLGDGYTF.

V gene TRBV6-2 or TRBV6-3 combines with J gene TRBJ2-1; D remains unclear. The V gene's germline CDR1 is MNHEY and CDR2 SVGEGT. CDR3 length: 13 residues. The germline V and J ends were trimmed by 4 bases and 4 bases, with 8 bases remaining between them. The CDR3 bases are TGTGCCAGCAGTTTTACCGGGTACAATGAGCAGTTCTTC. Translation gives CASSFTGYNEQFF.

V gene TRBV7-9 combines with J gene TRBJ1-2; TRBD1 matches at 12 bases. The CDR3 length is 19 residues. The ends lost 7 bases at V and 2 bases at J; junction bases unmatched: 17. CDR1 is SEHNR, CDR2 FQNEAQ, per germline (reference sequence). CDR3 region: CASIPSTGTGGEGNYGYTF. The CDR3 nucleotides are TGTGCCAGCATCCCCTCTACCGGGACAGGGGGCGAAGGGAACTATGGCTACACCTTC.

This clone has a single count. The V gene is TRBV30, the J gene TRBJ2-1, with D maybe TRBD2 (6 bases). The CDR3 extends over 14 amino acids. The V end lost 0 bases, the J end lost 10 bases, and 16 bases lay between the germline ends. The germline gives CDR1 GTSNPN, CDR2 SVGIG (reference sequence). CDR3 sequence reads: CAWSVPYGGKEQFF. Here the CDR3 DNA reads TGTGCCTGGAGTGTACCCTATGGCGGGAAAGAGCAGTTCTTC.

The genes are TRBV30 and TRBJ1-5; the D gene is possibly TRBD1 (5 bases). Germline lookup yields CDR1 GTSNPN and CDR2 SVGIG (reference sequence). This CDR3 spans 13 amino acids. Trimming took 2 bases from V and 10 from J, leaving 15 bases between them. CDR3: CAWSRGWGDPQHF. CDR3 nucleotide sequence: TGTGCCTGGAGTCGGGGCTGGGGGGACCCCCAGCATTTT.